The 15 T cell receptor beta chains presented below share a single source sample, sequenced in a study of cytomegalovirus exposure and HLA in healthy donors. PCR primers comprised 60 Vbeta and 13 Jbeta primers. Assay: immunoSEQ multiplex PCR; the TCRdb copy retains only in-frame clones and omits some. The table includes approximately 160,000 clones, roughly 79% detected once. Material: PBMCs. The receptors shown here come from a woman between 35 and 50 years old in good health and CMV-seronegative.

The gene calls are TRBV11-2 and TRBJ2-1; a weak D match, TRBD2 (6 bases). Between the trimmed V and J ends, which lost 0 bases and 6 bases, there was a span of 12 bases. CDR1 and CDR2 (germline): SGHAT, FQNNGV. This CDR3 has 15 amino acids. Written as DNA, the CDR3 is TGTGCCAGCAGCTTAGAGGGAGGAGGCGGCAATGAGCAGTTCTTC. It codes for CASSLEGGGGNEQFF.

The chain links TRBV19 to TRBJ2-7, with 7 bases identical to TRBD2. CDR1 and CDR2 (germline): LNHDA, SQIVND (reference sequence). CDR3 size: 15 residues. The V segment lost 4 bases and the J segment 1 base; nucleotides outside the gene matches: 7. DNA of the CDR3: TGTGCCAGTAGTAAAGGTCCTAGCGGTTCCTACGAGCAGTACTTC. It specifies CASSKGPSGSYEQYF.

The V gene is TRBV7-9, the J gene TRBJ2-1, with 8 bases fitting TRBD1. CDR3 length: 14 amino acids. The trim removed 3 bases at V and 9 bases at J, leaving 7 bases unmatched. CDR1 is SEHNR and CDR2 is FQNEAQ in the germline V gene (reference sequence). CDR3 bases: TGTGCCAGCAGCTTCAACAGGGGGGAAGGTGAGCAGTTCTTC. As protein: CASSFNRGEGEQFF.

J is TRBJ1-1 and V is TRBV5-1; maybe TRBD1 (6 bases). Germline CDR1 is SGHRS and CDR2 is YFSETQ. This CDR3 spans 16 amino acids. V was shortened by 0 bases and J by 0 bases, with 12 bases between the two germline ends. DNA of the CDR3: TGCGCCAGCAGCTTGGGAGACAGGCACATGAACACTGAAGCTTTCTTT. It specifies CASSLGDRHMNTEAFF.

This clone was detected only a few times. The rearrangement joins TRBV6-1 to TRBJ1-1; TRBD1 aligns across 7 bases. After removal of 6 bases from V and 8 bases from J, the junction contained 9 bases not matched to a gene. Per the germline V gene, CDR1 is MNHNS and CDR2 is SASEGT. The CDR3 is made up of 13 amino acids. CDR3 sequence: CASRIRQGWEAFF. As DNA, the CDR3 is TGTGCCAGCAGAATCAGACAGGGCTGGGAAGCTTTCTTT.

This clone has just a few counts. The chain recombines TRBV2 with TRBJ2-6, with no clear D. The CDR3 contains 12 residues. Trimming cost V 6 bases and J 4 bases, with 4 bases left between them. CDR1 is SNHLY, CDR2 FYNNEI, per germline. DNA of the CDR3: TGTGCCAGCAGCTACGGGGCCAACGTCCTGACTTTC. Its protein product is CASSYGANVLTF.

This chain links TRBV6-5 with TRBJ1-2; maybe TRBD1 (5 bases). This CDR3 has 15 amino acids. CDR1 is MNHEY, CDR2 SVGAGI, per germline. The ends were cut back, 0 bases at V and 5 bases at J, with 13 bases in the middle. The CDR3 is CASSYSRVGRYGYTF. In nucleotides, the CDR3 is TGTGCCAGCAGTTACTCCAGGGTTGGGAGGTATGGCTACACCTTC.

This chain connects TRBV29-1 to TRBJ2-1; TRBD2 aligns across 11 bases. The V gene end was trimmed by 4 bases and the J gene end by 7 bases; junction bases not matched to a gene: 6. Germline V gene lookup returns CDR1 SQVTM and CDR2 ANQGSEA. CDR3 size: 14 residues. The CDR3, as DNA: TGCAGCGTTGGTCTAGCGGGAGGTTTGAATGAGCAGTTCTTC. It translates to CSVGLAGGLNEQFF.

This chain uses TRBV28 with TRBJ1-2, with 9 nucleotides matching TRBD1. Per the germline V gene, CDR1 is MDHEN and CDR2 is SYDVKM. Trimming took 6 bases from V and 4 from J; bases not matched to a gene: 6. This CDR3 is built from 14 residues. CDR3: CASSLTGGSYGYTF. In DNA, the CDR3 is TGTGCCAGCAGCCTTACAGGGGGCTCCTATGGCTACACCTTC.

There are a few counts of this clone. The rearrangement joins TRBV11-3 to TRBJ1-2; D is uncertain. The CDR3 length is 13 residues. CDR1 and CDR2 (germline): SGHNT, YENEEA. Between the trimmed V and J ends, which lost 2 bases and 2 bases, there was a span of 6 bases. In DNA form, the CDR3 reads TGTGCCAGCAGCTTAAACAGCAACTATGGCTACACCTTC. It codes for CASSLNSNYGYTF. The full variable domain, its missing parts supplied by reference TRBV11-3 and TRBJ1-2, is EAGVVQSPRYKIIEKKQPVAFWCNPISGHNTLYWYLQNLGQGPELLIRYENEEAVDDSQLPKDRFSAERLKGVDSTLKIQPAELGDSAVYLCASSLNSNYGYTFGSGTRLTVV.

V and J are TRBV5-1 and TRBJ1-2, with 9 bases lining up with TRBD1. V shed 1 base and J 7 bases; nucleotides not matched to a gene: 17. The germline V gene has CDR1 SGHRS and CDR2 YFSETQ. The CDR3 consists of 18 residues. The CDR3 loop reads CASSLPPGTGRLSGGYTF. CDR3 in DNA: TGCGCCAGCAGCTTGCCCCCCGGGACAGGGCGCCTCTCGGGTGGCTACACCTTC.

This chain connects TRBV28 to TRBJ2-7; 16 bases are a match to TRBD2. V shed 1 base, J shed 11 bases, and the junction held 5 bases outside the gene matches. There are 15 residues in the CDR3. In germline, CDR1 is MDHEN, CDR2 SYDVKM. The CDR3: CASSLSGTSGRAKYF. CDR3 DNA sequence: TGTGCCAGCAGTTTATCCGGGACTAGCGGGAGGGCCAAGTACTTC.

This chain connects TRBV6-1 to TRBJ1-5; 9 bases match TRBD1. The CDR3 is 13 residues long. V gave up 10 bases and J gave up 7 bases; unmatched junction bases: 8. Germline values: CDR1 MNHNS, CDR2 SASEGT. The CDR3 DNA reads TGTGCCACCTCCTGGGACAGGGAGCAGCCCCAGCATTTT. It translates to CATSWDREQPQHF.

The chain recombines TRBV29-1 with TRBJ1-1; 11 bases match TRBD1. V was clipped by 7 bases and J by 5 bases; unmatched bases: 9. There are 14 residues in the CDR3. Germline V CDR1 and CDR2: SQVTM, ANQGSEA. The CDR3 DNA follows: TGCAGCGGATCGGACAGGGGGCGGGATACTGAAGCTTTCTTT. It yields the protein CSGSDRGRDTEAFF.

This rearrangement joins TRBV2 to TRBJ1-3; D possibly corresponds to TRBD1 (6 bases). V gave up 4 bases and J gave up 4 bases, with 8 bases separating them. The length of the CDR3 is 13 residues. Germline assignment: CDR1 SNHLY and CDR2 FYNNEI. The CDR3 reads CASSGGGGNTIYF. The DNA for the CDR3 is TGTGCCAGCAGTGGCGGGGGCGGAAACACCATATATTTT.